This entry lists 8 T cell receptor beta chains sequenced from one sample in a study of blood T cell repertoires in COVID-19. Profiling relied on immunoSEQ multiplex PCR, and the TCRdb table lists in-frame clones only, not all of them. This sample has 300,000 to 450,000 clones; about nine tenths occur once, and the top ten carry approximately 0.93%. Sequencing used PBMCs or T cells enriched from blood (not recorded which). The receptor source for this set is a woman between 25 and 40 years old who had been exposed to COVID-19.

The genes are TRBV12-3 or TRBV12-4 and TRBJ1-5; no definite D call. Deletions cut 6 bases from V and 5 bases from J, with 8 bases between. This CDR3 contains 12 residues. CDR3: CASRTTDQPQHF. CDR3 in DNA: TGTGCCAGCAGGACAACAGATCAGCCCCAGCATTTT.

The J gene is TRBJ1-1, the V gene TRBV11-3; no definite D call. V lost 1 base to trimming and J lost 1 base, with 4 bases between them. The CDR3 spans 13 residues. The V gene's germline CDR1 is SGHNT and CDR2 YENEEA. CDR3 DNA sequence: TGTGCCAGCAGCTTAGGACAGAACACTGAAGCTTTCTTT. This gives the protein CASSLGQNTEAFF.

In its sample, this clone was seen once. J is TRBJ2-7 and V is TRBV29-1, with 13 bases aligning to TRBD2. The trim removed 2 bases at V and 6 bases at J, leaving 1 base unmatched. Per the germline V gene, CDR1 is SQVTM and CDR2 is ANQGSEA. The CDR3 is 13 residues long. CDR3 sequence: CSVETSGRGEQYF. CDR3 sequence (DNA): TGCAGCGTTGAAACTAGCGGGAGGGGCGAGCAGTACTTC.

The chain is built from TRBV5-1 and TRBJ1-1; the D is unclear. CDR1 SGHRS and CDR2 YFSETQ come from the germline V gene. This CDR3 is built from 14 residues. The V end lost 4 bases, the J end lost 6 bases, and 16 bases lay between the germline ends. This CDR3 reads CASSQQSGNPEAFF. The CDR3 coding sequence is TGCGCCAGCAGCCAACAAAGCGGGAATCCTGAAGCTTTCTTT. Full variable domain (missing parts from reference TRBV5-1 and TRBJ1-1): KAGVTQTPRYLIKTRGQQVTLSCSPISGHRSVSWYQQTPGQGLQFLFEYFSETQRNKGNFPGRFSGRQFSNSRSEMNVSTLELGDSALYLCASSQQSGNPEAFFGQGTRLTVV.

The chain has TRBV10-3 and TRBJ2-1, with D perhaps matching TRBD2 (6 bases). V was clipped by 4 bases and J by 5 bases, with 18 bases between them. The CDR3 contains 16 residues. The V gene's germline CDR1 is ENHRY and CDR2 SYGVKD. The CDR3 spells CAISGFGGTGNNEQFF. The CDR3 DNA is TGTGCCATCAGTGGTTTTGGCGGGACGGGTAACAATGAGCAGTTCTTC.

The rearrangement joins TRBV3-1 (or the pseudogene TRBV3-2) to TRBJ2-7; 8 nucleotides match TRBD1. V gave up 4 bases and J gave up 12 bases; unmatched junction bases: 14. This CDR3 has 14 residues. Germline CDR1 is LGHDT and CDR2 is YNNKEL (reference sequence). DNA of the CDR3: TGTGCCAGCAGCCCAGACACAGGGGGTAAATATCTGTACTTC. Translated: CASSPDTGGKYLYF.

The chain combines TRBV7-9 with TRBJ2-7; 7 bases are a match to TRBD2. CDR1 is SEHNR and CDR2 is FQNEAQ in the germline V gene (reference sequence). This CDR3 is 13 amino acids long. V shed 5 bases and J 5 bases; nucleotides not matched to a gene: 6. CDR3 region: CASSRAGAHEQYF. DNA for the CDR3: TGTGCCAGCAGCCGGGCGGGAGCCCACGAGCAGTACTTC.

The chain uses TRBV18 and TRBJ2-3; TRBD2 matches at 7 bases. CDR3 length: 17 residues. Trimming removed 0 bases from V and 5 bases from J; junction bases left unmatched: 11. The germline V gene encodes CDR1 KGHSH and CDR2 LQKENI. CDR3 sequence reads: CASSPPKAGETGDTQYF. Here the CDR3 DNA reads TGTGCCAGCTCACCACCTAAGGCGGGAGAGACGGGAGATACGCAGTATTTT. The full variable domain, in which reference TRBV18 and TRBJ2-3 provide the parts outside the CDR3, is NAGVMQNPRHLVRRRGQEARLRCSPMKGHSHVYWYRQLPEEGLKFMVYLQKENIIDESGMPKERFSAEFPKEGPSILRIQQVVRGDSAAYFCASSPPKAGETGDTQYFGPGTRLTVL.